This is a list of T cell receptor beta chains from one sample in a study of shared clonotypes between healthy human individuals. The data were produced by immunoSEQ multiplex PCR, yet TCRdb's version contains in-frame clones alone and is incomplete. The sample comprises around 510,000 clones, around three quarters of which are singletons, and around 12% rests with the top ten. The material sequenced was PBMCs. The receptors come from a woman between 40 and 55 years old in good health. Some clones in this sample may be carry-over from other donors' samples. Each CDR3 is given with its conserved first and last residue. A D gene is named only where the DNA matches it firmly. Rows give clone size only sometimes, using once, few, many, or a class for an expanded clone.

CDR3nt: TGTGCCAGCAGTTTAGCCCAGGGACTTGCCCACGAGCAGTACTTC; CDR3aa: CASSLAQGLAHEQYF; d_gene: NA; v_gene: TRBV27; j_gene: TRBJ2-7; abundance: NA
CDR3nt: TGTGCCAGCAGCTTGCCACTAGCGGGAGTTCACAATGAGCAGTTCTTC; CDR3aa: CASSLPLAGVHNEQFF; d_gene: TRBD2; v_gene: TRBV5-6; j_gene: TRBJ2-1; abundance: NA
CDR3nt: TGTGCCAGCAGCCCATGGACTAGCGGGAAAGGCGAGCAGTACTTC; CDR3aa: CASSPWTSGKGEQYF; d_gene: TRBD2; v_gene: TRBV7-2; j_gene: TRBJ2-7; abundance: NA
CDR3nt: TGCGCCAGCAGCTTGACCCCCGGGGGGTCTGGGGCCAACGTCCTGACTTTC; CDR3aa: CASSLTPGGSGANVLTF; d_gene: TRBD2; v_gene: TRBV5-1; j_gene: TRBJ2-6; abundance: NA
CDR3nt: TGCGCCAGCAGCCAAGGGACAGGGGGCTGGGGCTACACCTTC; CDR3aa: CASSQGTGGWGYTF; d_gene: TRBD1; v_gene: TRBV4-3; j_gene: TRBJ1-2; abundance: NA
CDR3nt: TGTGCCAGCAGCTTTGGGGGGAGGAGTGGCTACACCTTC; CDR3aa: CASSFGGRSGYTF; d_gene: NA; v_gene: TRBV5-4; j_gene: TRBJ1-2; abundance: NA
CDR3nt: TGTGCCAGCAGTGAATATCAGGGGGCCGGGGAGACCCAGTACTTC; CDR3aa: CASSEYQGAGETQYF; d_gene: TRBD1; v_gene: TRBV25-1; j_gene: TRBJ2-5; abundance: NA
CDR3nt: TGCGCCAGCAGCCCAGGGACTAGCGGGATCCCTAGCTACTACAATGAGCAGTTCTTC; CDR3aa: CASSPGTSGIPSYYNEQFF; d_gene: TRBD2; v_gene: TRBV9; j_gene: TRBJ2-1; abundance: NA
CDR3nt: TGTGCCAGCAGCCAAACAGGGGGCGGCACAGATACGCAGTATTTT; CDR3aa: CASSQTGGGTDTQYF; d_gene: TRBD1; v_gene: TRBV5-4; j_gene: TRBJ2-3; abundance: NA
CDR3nt: TGCGCCAGCAGCTTGGGACTAGAAGAGACCCAGTACTTC; CDR3aa: CASSLGLEETQYF; d_gene: NA; v_gene: TRBV5-1; j_gene: TRBJ2-5; abundance: NA
CDR3nt: TGTGCCAGCAGGGGGTGGAGCGTCACCGGGGAGCTGTTTTTT; CDR3aa: CASRGWSVTGELFF; d_gene: NA; v_gene: TRBV27; j_gene: TRBJ2-2; abundance: NA
CDR3nt: TGTGCCCAAGGGACACCTAACACCGGGGAGCTGTTTTTT; CDR3aa: CAQGTPNTGELFF; d_gene: NA; v_gene: TRBV27; j_gene: TRBJ2-2; abundance: NA
CDR3nt: TGTGCCAGCAGCTCCACTACTAGCGGGAGGGCCTCCGGGGAGCTGTTTTTT; CDR3aa: CASSSTTSGRASGELFF; d_gene: TRBD2; v_gene: TRBV7-2; j_gene: TRBJ2-2; abundance: NA
CDR3nt: TGTGCCAGTAGTCGATCCCCGGGGCATGAAGCTTTCTTT; CDR3aa: CASSRSPGHEAFF; d_gene: NA; v_gene: TRBV19; j_gene: TRBJ1-1; abundance: NA
CDR3nt: TGTGCCAGCAGCCCAGGACTAGCGGGACGACACGAGCAGTACTTC; CDR3aa: CASSPGLAGRHEQYF; d_gene: TRBD2; v_gene: TRBV7-9; j_gene: TRBJ2-7; abundance: once
CDR3nt: TGCGCCAGCAGAGAGGCGGGAGGGCCCAACATTCAGTACTTC; CDR3aa: CASREAGGPNIQYF; d_gene: TRBD2; v_gene: TRBV5-1; j_gene: TRBJ2-4; abundance: many
CDR3nt: TGCAGCGTTGGGGACCTCCACGAGCAGTACTTC; CDR3aa: CSVGDLHEQYF; d_gene: NA; v_gene: TRBV29-1; j_gene: TRBJ2-7; abundance: NA
CDR3nt: TGTGCCAGCAGCAGCAGGGGATGTACCTACGAGCAGTACTTC; CDR3aa: CASSSRGCTYEQYF; d_gene: NA; v_gene: TRBV21-1; j_gene: TRBJ2-7; abundance: NA
CDR3nt: TGCGCCAGCAGCTTGGACCAGGGTTCTCGGTCGGGCACTGAAGCTTTCTTT; CDR3aa: CASSLDQGSRSGTEAFF; d_gene: NA; v_gene: TRBV5-1; j_gene: TRBJ1-1; abundance: few
CDR3nt: TGTGCCAGCAGACTAGGGGTCTCTGGGAACGCTTTCTTT; CDR3aa: CASRLGVSGNAFF; d_gene: NA; v_gene: TRBV28; j_gene: TRBJ1-1; abundance: NA
CDR3nt: TGTGCCAGCCTCCCCAGGGGCACAGATACGCAGTATTTT; CDR3aa: CASLPRGTDTQYF; d_gene: NA; v_gene: TRBV27; j_gene: TRBJ2-3; abundance: NA
CDR3nt: TGTGCCAGCTGGAGTGTTGCCGGGGAGCTGTTTTTT; CDR3aa: CASWSVAGELFF; d_gene: NA; v_gene: TRBV28; j_gene: TRBJ2-2; abundance: NA
CDR3nt: TGTGCCAGCTCATGGGCAGAGGCCGGGGAGCTGTTTTTT; CDR3aa: CASSWAEAGELFF; d_gene: NA; v_gene: TRBV18; j_gene: TRBJ2-2; abundance: NA
CDR3nt: TGTGCCAGCTCACCAGTAGCGGGAGAGGTGGGCATTCAGTACTTC; CDR3aa: CASSPVAGEVGIQYF; d_gene: TRBD2; v_gene: TRBV18; j_gene: TRBJ2-4; abundance: NA
CDR3nt: TGTGCCAGCAGCTTAGGGGGAGCGGGAGGACAGACCGGGGAGCTGTTTTTT; CDR3aa: CASSLGGAGGQTGELFF; d_gene: TRBD2; v_gene: TRBV7-2; j_gene: TRBJ2-2; abundance: NA
CDR3nt: TGTGCCAGCAGCCCCCGCATGGGGTCAGGAAACTATGGCTACACCTTC; CDR3aa: CASSPRMGSGNYGYTF; d_gene: NA; v_gene: TRBV4-2; j_gene: TRBJ1-2; abundance: NA
CDR3nt: TGTGCCAGCAGTGTCAATGAGCAGTTCTTC; CDR3aa: CASSVNEQFF; d_gene: NA; v_gene: TRBV2; j_gene: TRBJ2-1; abundance: NA
CDR3nt: TGTGCCAGCAGTGGAAGAATCTCCGGGGAGACCCAGTACTTC; CDR3aa: CASSGRISGETQYF; d_gene: NA; v_gene: TRBV28; j_gene: TRBJ2-5; abundance: NA
CDR3nt: TGCGCCAGCAGCTTGGGCGGACAGGGGGCTGGGTACGAGCAGTACTTC; CDR3aa: CASSLGGQGAGYEQYF; d_gene: TRBD1; v_gene: TRBV5-1; j_gene: TRBJ2-7; abundance: NA
CDR3nt: TGTGCCAGCAGCCCCAGGGGACTAGCGGGACGCACAGATACGCAGTATTTT; CDR3aa: CASSPRGLAGRTDTQYF; d_gene: TRBD2; v_gene: TRBV7-2; j_gene: TRBJ2-3; abundance: NA
CDR3nt: TGCGCCAGCAGTCAACCGGGCTTGAGTGGCTACACCTTC; CDR3aa: CASSQPGLSGYTF; d_gene: NA; v_gene: TRBV23-1; j_gene: TRBJ1-2; abundance: NA
CDR3nt: TGCGCCAGCAGCCTGACACCGGGACAGGGGAAAGTAGGCTACACCTTC; CDR3aa: CASSLTPGQGKVGYTF; d_gene: TRBD1; v_gene: TRBV5-1; j_gene: TRBJ1-2; abundance: many
CDR3nt: TGCGCCAGCAGTGTCCTCGGGGGACATCCACCCTACAATGAGCAGTTCTTC; CDR3aa: CASSVLGGHPPYNEQFF; d_gene: NA; v_gene: TRBV10-2; j_gene: TRBJ2-1; abundance: NA
CDR3nt: TGTGCCAGCAGCTCTGGACAGGGAGTGGAGACCCAGTACTTC; CDR3aa: CASSSGQGVETQYF; d_gene: TRBD1; v_gene: TRBV5-4; j_gene: TRBJ2-5; abundance: NA
CDR3nt: TGTGCCACCAGCAGAGACCGCAGGAGCAATCAGCCCCAGCATTTT; CDR3aa: CATSRDRRSNQPQHF; d_gene: NA; v_gene: TRBV15; j_gene: TRBJ1-5; abundance: few
CDR3nt: TGTGCCAGCAGTCCAGAACTCGCGAACACCGGGGAGCTGTTTTTT; CDR3aa: CASSPELANTGELFF; d_gene: NA; v_gene: TRBV25-1; j_gene: TRBJ2-2; abundance: NA
CDR3nt: TGTGCCAGCTCACCACGAGGGGCCGGGCAAGAGACCCAGTACTTC; CDR3aa: CASSPRGAGQETQYF; d_gene: NA; v_gene: TRBV18; j_gene: TRBJ2-5; abundance: NA
CDR3nt: TGTGCCAGCAGTGAAGCTGGGGGGGCGCATTACGAGCAGTACTTC; CDR3aa: CASSEAGGAHYEQYF; d_gene: NA; v_gene: TRBV2; j_gene: TRBJ2-7; abundance: NA
CDR3nt: TGCGCCAGCAGCCAAGGGGACAGCCACTCTGGGGCCAACGTCCTGACTTTC; CDR3aa: CASSQGDSHSGANVLTF; d_gene: TRBD1; v_gene: TRBV4-3; j_gene: TRBJ2-6; abundance: NA
CDR3nt: TGTGCCAGCATGGGTCTTGGCGCCGGGGAGCTGTTTTTT; CDR3aa: CASMGLGAGELFF; d_gene: NA; v_gene: TRBV9; j_gene: TRBJ2-2; abundance: NA
CDR3nt: TGTGCCAGCAGCTTGGTGGGGGGACCCACAGATACGCAGTATTTT; CDR3aa: CASSLVGGPTDTQYF; d_gene: NA; v_gene: TRBV7-3; j_gene: TRBJ2-3; abundance: NA
CDR3nt: TGCGCCAGCAGCTTTACAGGGGGCGCGGATGGCTACACCTTC; CDR3aa: CASSFTGGADGYTF; d_gene: TRBD1; v_gene: TRBV5-1; j_gene: TRBJ1-2; abundance: NA
CDR3nt: TGTGCCAGCCGATCGCCCCGGCTAGCCAAAAACATTCAGTACTTC; CDR3aa: CASRSPRLAKNIQYF; d_gene: NA; v_gene: TRBV11-2; j_gene: TRBJ2-4; abundance: NA
CDR3nt: TGTGCCTGGAGTGGTGGATGGGGGGACTATGGCTACACCTTC; CDR3aa: CAWSGGWGDYGYTF; d_gene: NA; v_gene: TRBV30; j_gene: TRBJ1-2; abundance: few
CDR3nt: TGTGCCAGCAGACGAAGATTGGGGGCGGCTACTAGCACAGATACGCAGTATTTT; CDR3aa: CASRRRLGAATSTDTQYF; d_gene: NA; v_gene: TRBV27; j_gene: TRBJ2-3; abundance: NA
CDR3nt: TGTGCCAGCAGCCCCGGGACGGAATACGAGCAGTACTTC; CDR3aa: CASSPGTEYEQYF; d_gene: NA; v_gene: TRBV7-6; j_gene: TRBJ2-7; abundance: NA
CDR3nt: TGCGCCAGCAGCCCTGGCATGGGCCGCACAGATACGCAGTATTTT; CDR3aa: CASSPGMGRTDTQYF; d_gene: NA; v_gene: TRBV5-1; j_gene: TRBJ2-3; abundance: NA
CDR3nt: TGCGCCAGCAGTTCCACACAAATTACAGGGGCGAACACCGGGGAGCTGTTTTTT; CDR3aa: CASSSTQITGANTGELFF; d_gene: TRBD1; v_gene: TRBV5-1; j_gene: TRBJ2-2; abundance: NA
CDR3nt: TGTGCCAGCAGTCTGGTCCTTCAGGGGAGAAGCACAGATACGCAGTATTTT; CDR3aa: CASSLVLQGRSTDTQYF; d_gene: NA; v_gene: TRBV5-8; j_gene: TRBJ2-3; abundance: NA
CDR3nt: TGTGCCAGCAGCCCCCACACCGGGACAGGGCTGAAGACCCAGTACTTC; CDR3aa: CASSPHTGTGLKTQYF; d_gene: TRBD1; v_gene: TRBV9; j_gene: TRBJ2-5; abundance: NA
CDR3nt: TGTGCCACCAGCAGAGATACTGGGCGAGACTACACCTTC; CDR3aa: CATSRDTGRDYTF; d_gene: NA; v_gene: TRBV15; j_gene: TRBJ1-2; abundance: NA
CDR3nt: TGTGCCAGCAGCCGCAGGGGAGAGGAGACCCAGTACTTC; CDR3aa: CASSRRGEETQYF; d_gene: NA; v_gene: TRBV5-6; j_gene: TRBJ2-5; abundance: few